This T cell receptor beta chain was sequenced in a study of blood T cell repertoires in COVID-19. The overall study: PBMCs, B-cell-depleted T cells, or T cells provided the cDNA or gDNA that made up the material.

Repertoires were generated with immunoSEQ multiplex PCR, while TCRdb's copy carries only in-frame clones and drops some. The sample includes fewer than 250,000 clones, 85% seen only once; the top ten take 9.1%. Per the germline V gene, CDR1 is MGHDK and CDR2 is SYGVNS. The CDR3 consists of 15 residues. V shed 4 bases and J shed 6 bases, with 18 bases lying between them. This rearrangement joins TRBV25-1 to TRBJ1-1; a weak D match, TRBD1 (5 bases). The source is a woman aged 45-59 years with acute COVID-19. Specimen: PBMCs or T cells enriched from blood (not recorded which). CDR3 nucleotide sequence: TGTGCCAGCAGTGTCTTGACAGCCGAGTCTGCTGAAGCTTTCTTT. This gives the protein CASSVLTAESAEAFF.